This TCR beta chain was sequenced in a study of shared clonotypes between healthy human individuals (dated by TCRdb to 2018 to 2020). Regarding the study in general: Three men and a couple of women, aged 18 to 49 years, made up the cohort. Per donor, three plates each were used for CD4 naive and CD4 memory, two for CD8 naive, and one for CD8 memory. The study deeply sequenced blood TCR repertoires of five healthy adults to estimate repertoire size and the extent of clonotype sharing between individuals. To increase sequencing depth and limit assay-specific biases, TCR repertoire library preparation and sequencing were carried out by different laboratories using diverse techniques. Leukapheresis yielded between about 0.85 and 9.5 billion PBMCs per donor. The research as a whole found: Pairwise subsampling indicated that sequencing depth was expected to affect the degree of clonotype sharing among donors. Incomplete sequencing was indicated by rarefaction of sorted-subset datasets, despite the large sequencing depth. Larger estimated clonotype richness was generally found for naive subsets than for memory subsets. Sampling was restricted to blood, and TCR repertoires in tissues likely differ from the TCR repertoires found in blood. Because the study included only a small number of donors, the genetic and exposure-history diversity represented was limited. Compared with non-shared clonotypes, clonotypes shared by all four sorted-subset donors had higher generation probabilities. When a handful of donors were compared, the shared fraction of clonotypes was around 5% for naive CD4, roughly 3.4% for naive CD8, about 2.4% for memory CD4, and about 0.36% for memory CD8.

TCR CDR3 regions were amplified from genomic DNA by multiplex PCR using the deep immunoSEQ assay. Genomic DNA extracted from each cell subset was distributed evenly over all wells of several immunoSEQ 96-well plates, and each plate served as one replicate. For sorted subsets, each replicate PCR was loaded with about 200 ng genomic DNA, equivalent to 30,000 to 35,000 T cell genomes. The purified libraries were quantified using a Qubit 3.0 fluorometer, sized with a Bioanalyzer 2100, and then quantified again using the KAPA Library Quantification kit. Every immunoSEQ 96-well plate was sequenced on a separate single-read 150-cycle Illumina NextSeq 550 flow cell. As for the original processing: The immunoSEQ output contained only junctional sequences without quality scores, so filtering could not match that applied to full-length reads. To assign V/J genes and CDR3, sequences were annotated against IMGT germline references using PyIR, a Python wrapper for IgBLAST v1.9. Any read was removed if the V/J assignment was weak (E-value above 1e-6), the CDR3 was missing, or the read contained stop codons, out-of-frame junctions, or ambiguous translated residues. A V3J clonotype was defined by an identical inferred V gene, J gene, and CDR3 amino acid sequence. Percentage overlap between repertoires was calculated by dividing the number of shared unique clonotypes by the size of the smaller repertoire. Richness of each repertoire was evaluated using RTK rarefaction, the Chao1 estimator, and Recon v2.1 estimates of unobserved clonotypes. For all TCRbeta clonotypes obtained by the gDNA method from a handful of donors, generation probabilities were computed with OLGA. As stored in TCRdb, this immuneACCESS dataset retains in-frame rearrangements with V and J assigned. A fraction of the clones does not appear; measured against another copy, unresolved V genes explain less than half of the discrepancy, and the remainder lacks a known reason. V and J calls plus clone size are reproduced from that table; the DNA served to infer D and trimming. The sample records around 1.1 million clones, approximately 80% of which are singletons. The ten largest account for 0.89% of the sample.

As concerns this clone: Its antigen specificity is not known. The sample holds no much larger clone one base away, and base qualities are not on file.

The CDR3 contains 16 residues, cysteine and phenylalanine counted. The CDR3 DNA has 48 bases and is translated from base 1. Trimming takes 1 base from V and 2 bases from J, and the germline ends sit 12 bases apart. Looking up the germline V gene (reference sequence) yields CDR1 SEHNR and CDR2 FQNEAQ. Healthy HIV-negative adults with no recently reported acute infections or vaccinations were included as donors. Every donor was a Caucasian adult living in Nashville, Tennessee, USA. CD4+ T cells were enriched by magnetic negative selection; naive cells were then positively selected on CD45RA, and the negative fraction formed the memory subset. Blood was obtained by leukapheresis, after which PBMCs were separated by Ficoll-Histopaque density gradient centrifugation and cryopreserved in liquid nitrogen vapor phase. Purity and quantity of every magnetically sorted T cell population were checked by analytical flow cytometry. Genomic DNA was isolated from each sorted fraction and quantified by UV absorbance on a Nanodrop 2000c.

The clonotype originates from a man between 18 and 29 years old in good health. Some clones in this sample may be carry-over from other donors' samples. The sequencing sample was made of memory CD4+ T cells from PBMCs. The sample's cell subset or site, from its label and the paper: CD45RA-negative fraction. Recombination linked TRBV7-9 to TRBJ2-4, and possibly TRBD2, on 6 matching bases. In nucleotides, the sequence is TGTGCCAGCAGCTTAGGGGGGGAGCGTTCCAAAAACATTCAGTACTTC. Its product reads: CASSLGGERSKNIQYF.